This TCR beta chain was captured by sequencing in a study of control samples from healthy donors and cancer patients. The V gene lost 1 base and the J gene lost 1 base, with 10 bases spanning the gap. CDR3 length: 15 amino acids. Germline CDR1 is SGHDN and CDR2 is FVKESK. Profiled with immunoSEQ multiplex PCR; TCRdb holds only in-frame clones, not every one. The table includes 160,000 or so clones, over 90% detected once. Sequences were obtained from blood. The V call is TRBV14, the J call TRBJ1-2; D remains unclear. This TCR was sampled from a woman aged 25 to 39 in good health. The CDR3 loop reads CASSQGNRFNYGYTF. CDR3 DNA sequence: TGTGCCAGCAGCCAAGGAAACCGTTTTAACTATGGCTACACCTTC.